This TCR beta chain was profiled in a study of blood T cell repertoires in COVID-19. Study summary: Researchers got acute and convalescent COVID-19 samples from the United States, Italy and Spain. T cells, B-cell-depleted T cells, or PBMCs provided the cDNA or gDNA that served as material.

The protocol was immunoSEQ multiplex PCR, while the TCRdb copy is restricted to in-frame clones and leaves out a portion. The sample includes 200,000 to 250,000 clones, roughly nine tenths seen only once; the top ten take roughly 12%. CDR3 length equals 15 residues. With 0 bases clipped from V and 5 bases from J, the junction kept 6 bases outside the gene matches. Germline-derived CDR1 and CDR2 are LGHNA and YNFKEQ. V gene TRBV4-2 combines with J gene TRBJ2-5, with TRBD2 identical over 7 bases. The clonotype was recovered from a woman under 30 who had recovered from COVID-19. The sample consisted of peripheral blood. The CDR3 region has the DNA TGTGCCAGCAGCCAAGATTCTGGGGACTACGAGACCCAGTACTTC. Translation gives CASSQDSGDYETQYF.